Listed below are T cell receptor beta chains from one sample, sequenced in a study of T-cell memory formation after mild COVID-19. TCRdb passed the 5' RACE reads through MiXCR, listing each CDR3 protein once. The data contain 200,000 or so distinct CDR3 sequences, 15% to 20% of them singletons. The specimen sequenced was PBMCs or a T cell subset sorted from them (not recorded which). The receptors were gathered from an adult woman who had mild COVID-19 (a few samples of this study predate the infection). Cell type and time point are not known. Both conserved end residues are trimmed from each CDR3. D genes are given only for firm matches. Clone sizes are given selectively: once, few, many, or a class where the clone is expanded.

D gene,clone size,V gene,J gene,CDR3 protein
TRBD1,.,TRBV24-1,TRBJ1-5,ATSRPGTGQPQH
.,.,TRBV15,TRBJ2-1,ATSRTGGRSYNEQF
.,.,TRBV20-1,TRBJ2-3,SASGGAGTTDTQY
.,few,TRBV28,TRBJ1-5,ASSSEGDYRNQPQH
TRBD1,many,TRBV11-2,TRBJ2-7,ASSLRGGASYEQY
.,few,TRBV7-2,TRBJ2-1,ASSLVPAFQNNEQF
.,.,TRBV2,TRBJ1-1,AEARGNTEAF
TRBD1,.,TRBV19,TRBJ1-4,ASSTSNRGANEKLF
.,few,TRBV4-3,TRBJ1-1,ASSQEAGANTEAF
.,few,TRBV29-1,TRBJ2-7,SVMAAEHGQY
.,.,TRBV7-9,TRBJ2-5,ASTRGARETQY
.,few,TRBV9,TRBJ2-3,ASSPRSPADTQY
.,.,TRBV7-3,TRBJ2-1,ASSSGGPLYNEQF
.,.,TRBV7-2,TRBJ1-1,ASSLSPAKAF
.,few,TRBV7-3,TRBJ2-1,ASSETAGTYEQF
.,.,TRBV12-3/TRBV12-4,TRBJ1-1,ASSFYGELNTEAF
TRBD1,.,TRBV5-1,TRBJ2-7,ASSLVGQGTEQY
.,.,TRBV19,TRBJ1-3,ASTGPTSGNTIY
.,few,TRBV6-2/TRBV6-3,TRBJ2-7,ACNTRGSSYEQY
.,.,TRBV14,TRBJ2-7,ASSHGGSYEQY
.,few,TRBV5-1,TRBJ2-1,ASSLIWGLNNEQF
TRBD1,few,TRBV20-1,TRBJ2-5,SASLRTGEGETQY
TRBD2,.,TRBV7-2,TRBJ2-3,ASSRTSGVRDTQY
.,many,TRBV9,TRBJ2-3,ASSVGNTDTQY
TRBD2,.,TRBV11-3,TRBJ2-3,ASRRLAGDLLDTQY
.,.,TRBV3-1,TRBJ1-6,ASTTGEANSPLH
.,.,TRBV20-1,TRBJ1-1,SARRRQGKTEAF
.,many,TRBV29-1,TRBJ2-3,SVAGLTFTDTQY
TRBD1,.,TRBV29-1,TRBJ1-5,SVVTTGGGNQPQH
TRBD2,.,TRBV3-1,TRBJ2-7,ASSQTSGSFSYEQY
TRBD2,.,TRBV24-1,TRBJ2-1,ATSGGVGYNEQF
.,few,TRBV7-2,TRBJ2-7,ASTQRRDTYEQY
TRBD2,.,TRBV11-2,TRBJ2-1,ASSLGTSANEQF
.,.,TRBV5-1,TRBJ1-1,ASSLRPNEAF
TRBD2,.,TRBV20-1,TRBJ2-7,SAITGTSPYEQY
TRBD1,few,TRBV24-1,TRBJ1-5,ATSPDRGLDQPQH
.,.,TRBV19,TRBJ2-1,ASSIVLGSSYNEQF
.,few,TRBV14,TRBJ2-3,ASSPGTTDTQY
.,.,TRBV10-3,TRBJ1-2,AINGGGDYGYT
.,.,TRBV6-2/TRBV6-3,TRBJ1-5,ASRADGWNQTQH
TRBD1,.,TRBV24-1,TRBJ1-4,ATSAAPGQGNNEKLF
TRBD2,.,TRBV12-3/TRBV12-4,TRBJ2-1,ASSPRGGGSDEQF
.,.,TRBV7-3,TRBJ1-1,ASSLNGDTEAF
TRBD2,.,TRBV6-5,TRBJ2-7,ASSLTVLAGRAAGEQY
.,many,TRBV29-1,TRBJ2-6,SVNSGANVLT
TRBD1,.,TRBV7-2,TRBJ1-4,ASSLSRTGGLELF
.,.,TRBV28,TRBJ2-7,ASSFYPGEQY
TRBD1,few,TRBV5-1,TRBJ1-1,ASSLYTGVPEAF
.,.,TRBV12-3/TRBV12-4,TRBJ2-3,ASSSTGRTDTQY
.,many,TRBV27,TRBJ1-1,ASSLMGRGKAF
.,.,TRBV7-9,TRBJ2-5,ASSLRTDQETQY
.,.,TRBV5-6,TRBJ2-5,ASSLTPGDLETQY
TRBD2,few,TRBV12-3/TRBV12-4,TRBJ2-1,ASSRSGASYNEQF